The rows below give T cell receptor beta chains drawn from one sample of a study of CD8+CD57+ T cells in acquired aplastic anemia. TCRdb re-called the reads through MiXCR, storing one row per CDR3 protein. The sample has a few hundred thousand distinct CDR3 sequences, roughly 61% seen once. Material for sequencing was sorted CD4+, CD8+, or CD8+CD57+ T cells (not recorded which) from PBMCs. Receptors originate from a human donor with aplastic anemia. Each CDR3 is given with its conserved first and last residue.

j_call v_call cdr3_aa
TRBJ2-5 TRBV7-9 CASSSDRLIQETQYF
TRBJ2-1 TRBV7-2 CASSLGGTALYNEQFF
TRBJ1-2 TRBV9 CASSVVPTGGPGDYGYTF
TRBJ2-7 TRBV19 CASSQIRGTGTFEQYF
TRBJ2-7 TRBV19 CASSLTGTGGHEQYF
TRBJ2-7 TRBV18 CASSPSDLYEQYF
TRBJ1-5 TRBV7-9 CASSSGGYGNQPQHF
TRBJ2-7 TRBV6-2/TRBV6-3 CASSSTGGNYEQYF
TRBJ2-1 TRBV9 CASSASGGGYNEQFF
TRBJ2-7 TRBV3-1 CASSQGYEQYF
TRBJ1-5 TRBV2 CASPCEGRNQPQHF
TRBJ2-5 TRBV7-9 CASSLGTTRGETQYF
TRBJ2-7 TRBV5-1 CASSLRLTTYEQYF
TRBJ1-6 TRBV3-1 CASSPGARGSLHF
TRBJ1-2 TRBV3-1 CASSQINRGYTF
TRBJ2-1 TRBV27 CASTTSDRATYNEQFF
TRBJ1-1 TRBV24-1 CATRLTGGTEAFF
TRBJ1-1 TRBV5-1 CASSPRGAGGTEAFF
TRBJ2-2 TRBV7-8 CASSQSGRNTGELFF
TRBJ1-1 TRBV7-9 CASALPAVTEAFF
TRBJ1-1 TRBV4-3 CASSQDLRVTEAFF
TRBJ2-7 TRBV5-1 CASSLFLSEAMNEQYF
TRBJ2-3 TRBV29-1 CSVQRTSGEDTQYF
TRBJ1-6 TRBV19 CASSTLGQGFSPLHF
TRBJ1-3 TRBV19 CAARQAPGNTIYF
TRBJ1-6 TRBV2 CASLGQGWSPLHF
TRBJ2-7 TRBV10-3 CAITRQGASDEQYF
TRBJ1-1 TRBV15 CATSRDQNTEAFF
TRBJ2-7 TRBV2 CASSVLGAGSYEQYF
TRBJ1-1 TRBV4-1 CASSQWTENTEAFF
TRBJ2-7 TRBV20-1 CSASGATYEQYF
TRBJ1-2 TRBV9 CASSPGTATISGYTF
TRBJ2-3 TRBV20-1 CSALQGLIGDTQYF
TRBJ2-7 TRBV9 CASSVAGDTSFHEQYF
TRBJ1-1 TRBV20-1 CSAYVPGGSMNTEAFF
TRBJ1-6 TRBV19 CASSDRGSYNSPLHF
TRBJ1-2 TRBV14 CASSQVSRNYGYTF
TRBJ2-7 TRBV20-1 CSARGSGDTSEQYF
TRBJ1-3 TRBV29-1 CSVEGTGNTIYF
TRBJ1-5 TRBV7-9 CASSLRGQGRETQHF
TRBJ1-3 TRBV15 CATSTRQGARGNTIYF
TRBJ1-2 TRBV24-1 CATSDTIYYGYTF
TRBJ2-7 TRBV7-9 CASSTPETRRNLASLYEQYF
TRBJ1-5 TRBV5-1 CASSPGQGAGNQPQHF